This record concerns one TCR beta chain sequence. No antigen is known for it. The data were obtained in a study of T-cell memory formation after mild COVID-19. The overall study: TCR clusters were mostly donor specific.

TCRdb re-called the 5' RACE reads with MiXCR, one entry per CDR3 protein. The sample records fewer than 700,000 distinct CDR3 sequences, about a fifth being singletons. Whole-study findings and limits: Chiefly within CM and EM were the contracting CD4+ clones; CD8+ ones were within EMRA.

CDR3 length: 15 residues. Trimming cost V 5 bases and J 3 bases; bases outside gene matches: 8. CDR1 is SGHAT, CDR2 FQNNGV, per germline. The receptor comes from an adult woman who had mild COVID-19 (a few samples of this study predate the infection). Cell type and time point are not known. The sequenced material came from PBMCs or a T cell subset sorted from them (not recorded which). The J gene is TRBJ2-3, the V gene TRBV11-2; 7 bases match TRBD2. The CDR3 nucleotides are TGTGCCAGCAGCCCCGGGACTAAGAAAACAGATACGCAGTATTTT. It specifies CASSPGTKKTDTQYF.